Detailed here is one T cell receptor (beta chain). These data are taken from a study of Tregs in tolerant kidney transplant recipients. TCRdb keeps only in-frame clones here, not all; method: immunoSEQ multiplex PCR. The sample lists tens of thousands of clones, 84% occurring once. V lost 7 bases and J lost 8, with 20 bases in between. Germline lookup yields CDR1 SQVTM and CDR2 ANQGSEA. This CDR3 is built from 13 residues. The clonotype comes from a human donor in good health. The chain is built from TRBV29-1 and TRBJ1-2, with D tentatively TRBD1 (6 bases). Sequencing was done on a sample of CD4+ T cells from blood. CDR3 sequence (DNA): TGCAGCGCTGCCCCGGGTACAGGGAACGGCTACACCTTC. It is translated as CSAAPGTGNGYTF.